The following is a T cell receptor beta chain sequence with its context. V was pared by 4 bases and J by 7 bases, with 17 bases between. The CDR3 totals 14 residues. Looked up from germline, CDR1 is MDHEN and CDR2 is SYDVKM. This sample was included in a study of blood T cell repertoires in COVID-19. Study at large: COVID-19 samples collected from the United States, Italy and Spain covered acute and convalescent phases. Sources were T cells, B-cell-depleted T cells, or PBMCs; the material itself was cDNA or gDNA.

Study processing details: Scientists estimated how many nucleated cells there were by amplifying reference gene primers. Using immunoSEQ multiplex PCR, the repertoire was profiled, and TCRdb retains in-frame clones only, with some absent. V, J and clone size derive from that table, while D and trimming were established from the DNA sequence. The sample carries under 250,000 clones, roughly 84% recorded once. The chain combines TRBV28 with TRBJ2-7; D perhaps matches TRBD2 (7 bases). This clonotype originated in a man in his fifties with active or convalescent COVID-19. The sample taken for sequencing was peripheral blood. This CDR3 is CASSSPGGWGEQYF. DNA for the CDR3: TGTGCCAGCAGTTCCCCGGGGGGCTGGGGGGAGCAGTACTTC.